This T cell receptor beta chain was profiled in a study of OX40 agonist ivuxolimab in advanced cancers. Study context: Eligibility admitted prior anti-PD-1, anti-PD-L1 or anti-CTLA-4 therapy; roughly 40% had some.

In its sample, this clone was seen a few times. Germline CDR1 and CDR2: LGHNA and YNFKEQ. V shed 5 bases, J shed 8 bases, and the junction held 15 bases outside the gene matches. The CDR3 is 17 residues long. It was autoimmune disease history or systemic immunosuppression that excluded patients. Blood specimens came from baseline, cycle 4 day 1, and cycle 7 day 1. Produced via immunoSEQ multiplex PCR; TCRdb's table is partial and in-frame only. The sample records around 19,000 clones, about two thirds being singletons. This TCR was sampled from an adult with an advanced solid tumor such as melanoma, head and neck, liver or kidney cancer. The chain combines TRBV4-2 with TRBJ2-1; the match to TRBD2 covers 10 bases. The source was CD4+ or CD8+ T cells sorted from blood, collected in a trial of the OX40 agonist ivuxolimab. In nucleotides, the CDR3 is TGTGCCAGCAGCACAAGATGGTTAGCGGGGGGCAGGGATGAGCAGTTCTTC. Amino acid sequence: CASSTRWLAGGRDEQFF.